This TCR beta chain is drawn from a study of T cell repertoires in cytomegalovirus infection. One entry per CDR3 protein results from TCRdb running MiXCR on the reads. This repertoire shows approximately 990,000 distinct CDR3 sequences, about a third found once; its top ten account for around an eighth. This clonotype has ten or more counts. Its specificity is unknown. Its ends do not fully match the called genes, so a read error is possible. The CDR3 has 18 amino acids. CDR1 is SGHVS, CDR2 FQNEAQ, per germline. The receptor's source is a human donor in good health (CMV status not recorded). Some clones in this sample may be carry-over from other donors' samples. Sequences were derived from cultured CD8+ T cells from PBMCs, sampled from culture after CMV antigen stimulation. J is TRBJ2-2 and V is TRBV7-8; possible D gene TRBD2, 6 bases. The CDR3 DNA is TGTGCCAGCAGCCGAACCCCCGGGAGTAGGGGAAACAACGGGGAGCTGTTTTTT. This codes for CASSRTPGSRGNNGELFF.